Included here is one T cell receptor (beta chain) sequence, with context. Its matching antigen is unknown. CDR3 length equals 15 residues. Trimming took off 3 bases at V and 6 bases at J, with 15 bases between the two ends. CDR1 SEHNR and CDR2 FQNEAQ come from the germline V gene (reference sequence). This entry is derived from a study of CD8 T cells in Susac syndrome. General study points: An acknowledgment was made by the study that its TCR sequencing and HLA analysis involved relatively few individuals.

Random hexamers primed reverse transcription of about 0.5 to 1 ug RNA. immunoSEQ multiplex PCR amplified TCR beta CDR3 across 54 Vbeta, 13 Jbeta. TCRdb fed the immunoSEQ multiplex PCR reads into MiXCR, producing one record per CDR3 protein. Here the sample spans around 180,000 distinct CDR3 sequences, approximately 94% being singletons. High-throughput TCR beta sequencing covered peripheral CD8+ and CD4+ T cells. This receptor was identified in a human donor with multiple sclerosis. Sequencing used CD4+ T cells from PBMCs. The rearrangement joins TRBV7-9 to TRBJ2-1; no firm D call. CDR3 region: CASSFLSVFGNEQFF. CDR3 DNA sequence: TGTGCCAGCAGCTTCCTTTCAGTATTCGGCAATGAGCAGTTCTTC. The variable domain in full, completed from reference TRBV7-9 and TRBJ2-1, reads DTGVSQNPRHKITKRGQNVTFRCDPISEHNRLYWYRQTLGQGPEFLTYFQNEAQLEKSRLLSDRFSAERPKGSFSTLEIQRTEQGDSAMYLCASSFLSVFGNEQFFGPGTRLTVL.